This T cell receptor (beta chain) emerged from a study of cytomegalovirus exposure and HLA in healthy donors. The PCR was carried out with 60 Vbeta primers and 13 Jbeta primers. Sequencing used immunoSEQ multiplex PCR; TCRdb keeps in-frame clones, though not all of them. The table has some 160,000 clones, roughly four fifths seen once; the top ten hold approximately 1.5%. Remarks on this clone: The antigen remains unidentified.

Though nominally healthy at sampling, donors likely had unrecorded immune exposures. Study-level findings and limits: Common viral pathogens seemed to be connected with several of the most significant clusters, according to a later analysis.

Germline CDR1 reads ENHRY; CDR2 reads SYGVKD. Trimming pared 10 bases from V and 7 bases from J, leaving 19 bases between. CDR3 length: 13 residues. This rearrangement joins TRBV10-3 to TRBJ1-2; D gene ambiguous. The clonotype was recovered from a man aged 35-49 years in good health and CMV-seronegative. Material for sequencing was PBMCs. The CDR3 loop is CANSDYTESGYTF. The CDR3 DNA sequence: TGTGCCAACTCAGACTACACTGAGAGTGGCTACACCTTC.